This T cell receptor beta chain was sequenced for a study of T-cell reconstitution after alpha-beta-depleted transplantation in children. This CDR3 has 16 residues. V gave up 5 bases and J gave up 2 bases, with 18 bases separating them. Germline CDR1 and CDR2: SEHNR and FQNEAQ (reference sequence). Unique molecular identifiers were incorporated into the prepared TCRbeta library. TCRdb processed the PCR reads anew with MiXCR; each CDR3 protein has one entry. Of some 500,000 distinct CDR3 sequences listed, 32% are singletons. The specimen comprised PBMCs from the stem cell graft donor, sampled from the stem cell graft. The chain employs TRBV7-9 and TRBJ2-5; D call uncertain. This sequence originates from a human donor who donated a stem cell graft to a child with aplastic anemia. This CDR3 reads CASSRPRAARQETQYF. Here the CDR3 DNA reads TGTGCCAGCAGCCGTCCCCGCGCAGCCAGACAAGAGACCCAGTACTTC.